This T cell receptor (beta chain) was sequenced for a study of blood T cell repertoires in COVID-19. The method was immunoSEQ multiplex PCR; TCRdb's version includes in-frame clones alone and lacks a portion of them. Counted here are some 300,000 clones, 86% occurring once; the ten biggest clones make up around 13%. V lost 0 bases to trimming and J lost 11 bases; unmatched junction nucleotides: 10. Germline-derived CDR1 and CDR2 are LGHDT and YNNKEL (reference sequence). The CDR3 is 15 amino acids. The chain joins TRBV3-1 (or the pseudogene TRBV3-2) to TRBJ1-1; 9 bases match TRBD1. The sample taken for sequencing was peripheral blood. The TCR sequence derives from a woman in her 70s with COVID-19, enrolled during active disease. The CDR3 sequence is CASSQEWQYRGHAFF. Written as DNA, the CDR3 is TGTGCCAGCAGCCAAGAGTGGCAATACAGGGGGCACGCTTTCTTT.